The rows below give T cell receptor beta chains drawn from one sample of a study of T cell responses to AZD1222 COVID-19 vaccine. The method was immunoSEQ multiplex PCR; TCRdb's version includes in-frame clones alone and lacks a portion of them. The sample contains about 140,000 clones, roughly 92% of which appear only once. Sequenced material: peripheral blood, taken on day 0 of AZD1222 vaccination. The origin of the receptors is an adult in good health. The CDR3 runs from the conserved cysteine through the conserved F or W. A D gene is named only where the DNA matches it firmly. The size field is filled for only some rows; it gives once, few, many or a size class.

.,.,TRBJ1-2,TRBV7-9,CASSLGQVDGYTF,TGTGCCAGCAGCTTAGGGCAGGTCGATGGCTACACCTTC
once,.,TRBJ1-1,TRBV5-1,CASSFDRRNTEAFF,TGCGCCAGCAGCTTCGACAGGAGGAACACTGAAGCTTTCTTT
once,TRBD1,TRBJ1-2,TRBV28,CASSLWGTGGLGYTF,TGTGCCAGCAGTTTATGGGGGACAGGGGGCTTGGGCTACACCTTC
.,.,TRBJ1-5,TRBV18,CASSPSGAGQPQHF,TGTGCCAGCTCACCCTCAGGGGCGGGTCAGCCCCAGCATTTT
.,.,TRBJ2-7,TRBV7-9,CASSLSSYEQYF,TGTGCCAGCAGCCTAAGCTCCTACGAGCAGTACTTC
.,.,TRBJ1-5,TRBV21-1,CASSLSDGGKDSNQPQHF,TGTGCCAGCAGCTTGTCGGACGGAGGGAAGGATAGCAATCAGCCCCAGCATTTT
.,TRBD2,TRBJ2-7,TRBV7-9,CASSFTSGSAHEQYF,TGTGCCAGCAGCTTTACTAGCGGGAGTGCTCATGAGCAGTACTTC
.,.,TRBJ1-5,TRBV20-1,CSASSNSGANQPQHF,TGCAGTGCTAGTAGTAATAGCGGGGCAAATCAGCCCCAGCATTTT
.,TRBD1,TRBJ1-4,TRBV29-1,CSVADRTGPNEKLFF,TGCAGCGTAGCCGATAGGACAGGGCCCAATGAAAAACTGTTTTTT
.,TRBD2,TRBJ2-1,TRBV5-4,CASSFQHGGGSYNEQFF,TGTGCCAGCAGCTTTCAACACGGGGGGGGCTCCTACAATGAGCAGTTCTTC
.,TRBD2,TRBJ2-1,TRBV5-1,CASSLGLAGTPELFF,TGCGCCAGCAGCTTAGGACTAGCGGGGACCCCTGAGTTGTTCTTC
.,.,TRBJ2-2,TRBV2,CASGSLVTRTGELFF,TGTGCCAGCGGATCCCTAGTAACGCGAACCGGGGAGCTGTTTTTT
.,TRBD2,TRBJ2-1,TRBV7-9,CASIQAGEVREQFF,TGTGCCAGCATACAAGCGGGAGAGGTTCGGGAGCAGTTCTTC
.,.,TRBJ2-2,TRBV14,CASSQVEGPGNTGELFF,TGTGCCAGCAGCCAAGTTGAGGGGCCCGGCAACACCGGGGAGCTGTTTTTT
.,.,TRBJ1-5,TRBV7-8,CASSLNTRQSGNQPQHF,TGTGCCAGCAGCTTAAACACCCGCCAAAGTGGCAATCAGCCCCAGCATTTT